These 18 T cell receptor beta chains originate from one sample sequenced in a study of cytomegalovirus exposure and HLA in healthy donors (dated by TCRdb to about 2017). Library method: the immunoSEQ multiplex PCR assay. A mixture of 60 forward primers for TCR Vbeta segments and 13 reverse primers for TCR Jbeta segments was used in the multiplex PCR. Not all clones reach the TCRdb copy of this immuneACCESS table, which keeps in-frame sequences only. Checked studies attribute under half of the gap to unresolved V genes and leave the rest unexplained. For this sample the table gives under 200,000 clones, of which around 80% were detected only once. The ten largest clones add up to roughly 10% of the sample. The specimen sequenced was PBMCs. Receptors were obtained from a man aged 18-30 years in good health and CMV-seropositive.

The chain couples TRBV5-1 to TRBJ1-4, with D possibly TRBD1 on 6 matching bases. In germline, CDR1 is SGHRS, CDR2 YFSETQ. The CDR3 is made up of 16 amino acids. V lost 4 bases to trimming and J lost 6 bases, with 19 bases between them. CDR3 residues: CASSPGTRGMDEKLFF. CDR3 DNA: TGCGCCAGCAGCCCCGGGACACGCGGCATGGATGAAAAACTGTTTTTT.

V usage is TRBV6-5 and J usage is TRBJ2-5; 7 bases align to TRBD1. V lost 1 base and J lost 5; bases outside the gene matches: 4. Germline CDR1 reads MNHEY; CDR2 reads SVGAGI. The CDR3 is 14 amino acids. The CDR3 loop is CASSYLDRWETQYF. In nucleotides, the CDR3 is TGTGCCAGCAGTTACTTGGACAGGTGGGAGACCCAGTACTTC.

The genes are TRBV11-2 and TRBJ1-2, with 9 bases that match TRBD1. Trimming at V came to 2 bases and at J to 3 bases, leaving 1 base not matched to a gene. Germline assignment: CDR1 SGHAT and CDR2 FQNNGV. There are 14 residues in the CDR3. The CDR3 is CASSLRDRDYGYTF. CDR3 in DNA: TGTGCCAGCAGCTTACGGGACAGGGACTATGGCTACACCTTC.

DNA of the CDR3: TGTGCCAGCAGTCCCCACGGGGAAGGCCGGAACGAGCAGTACTTC. This codes for CASSPHGEGRNEQYF. This chain joins TRBV27 and TRBJ2-7; a possible D gene is TRBD2 (5 bases). Trimming took off 5 bases at V and 5 bases at J, with 19 bases between the two ends. The germline CDR1 and CDR2 sequences are MNHEY and SMNVEV (reference sequence). The CDR3 extends over 15 amino acids.

This sequence joins TRBV5-1 and TRBJ2-2, with TRBD1 matching over 11 bases. Looked up from germline, CDR1 is SGHRS and CDR2 is YFSETQ. The V and J ends lost 5 bases and 6 bases, in that order; junction bases with no gene match: 9. The CDR3 is 16 residues long. The DNA of the CDR3 is TGCGCCAGCAGAGCACGAGGGACAGGGGGTCCCGGGGAGCTGTTTTTT. Protein product: CASRARGTGGPGELFF.

The chain links TRBV19 to TRBJ2-3, with D maybe TRBD1 (5 bases). Germline V CDR1 and CDR2: LNHDA, SQIVND (reference sequence). The CDR3 runs 10 residues. The ends were cut back, 10 bases at V and 6 bases at J, with 8 bases in the middle. In nucleotides, the CDR3 is TGTGCCACTAAGGGGGATACGCAGTATTTT. Translation: CATKGDTQYF.

This clone was observed once. The chain recombines TRBV7-3 with TRBJ1-2, with D possibly matching TRBD1 (6 bases). CDR1 and CDR2 from the germline V gene are SGHTA and FQGTGA. The V end was cut by 5 bases, the J end by 0 bases, with 13 bases between. The CDR3 consists of 15 residues. CDR3 protein: CASSADSRTNYGYTF. CDR3 nucleotide sequence: TGTGCCAGCAGCGCGGACAGCAGGACTAACTATGGCTACACCTTC.

This rearrangement joins TRBV6-1 to TRBJ1-4; no clear D gene. The CDR3 consists of 13 residues. CDR1 and CDR2 from the germline V gene are MNHNS and SASEGT. V gave up 8 bases and J gave up 1 base, with 8 bases separating them. CDR3 DNA sequence: TGTGCCAGCGTGGGCCTAACTAATGAAAAACTGTTTTTT. It translates to CASVGLTNEKLFF.

The V call is TRBV4-3, the J call TRBJ1-5; TRBD1 aligns across 9 bases. Germline-derived CDR1 and CDR2 are LGHNA and YSLEER. This CDR3 spans 16 amino acids. V gave up 2 bases and J gave up 4 bases; unmatched junction bases: 6. The CDR3 loop is CASSQTGQGLNQPQHF. The CDR3, as DNA: TGCGCCAGCAGCCAAACGGGACAGGGACTTAATCAGCCCCAGCATTTT.

The chain is built from TRBV25-1 and TRBJ2-1, with TRBD2 identical over 10 bases. This CDR3 has 15 amino acids. CDR1 is MGHDK and CDR2 is SYGVNS in the germline V gene. The V gene end was trimmed by 5 bases and the J gene end by 5 bases; junction bases not matched to a gene: 6. DNA of the CDR3: TGTGCCAGCAGTCGAGCGGGGGGGCCCCACAATGAGCAGTTCTTC. Translation: CASSRAGGPHNEQFF.

V usage is TRBV19 and J usage is TRBJ1-2, with 8 positions matching TRBD1. Germline V gives CDR1 LNHDA, CDR2 SQIVND (reference sequence). The CDR3 extends over 14 amino acids. With 9 bases clipped from V and 4 bases from J, the junction kept 10 bases outside the gene matches. The CDR3 here is CASQDRALLYGYTF. Here the CDR3 DNA reads TGTGCCAGCCAGGACAGGGCCCTCCTCTATGGCTACACCTTC.

J is TRBJ1-5 and V is TRBV7-9; the match to TRBD1 covers 7 bases. CDR3 size: 18 residues. Per the germline V gene, CDR1 is SEHNR and CDR2 is FQNEAQ (reference sequence). V shed 1 base and J 1 base; nucleotides not matched to a gene: 10. CDR3 DNA: TGTGCCAGCAGCTTAGGGGCAGGACAGGCGAGAAGCAATCAGCCCCAGCATTTT. The encoded protein is CASSLGAGQARSNQPQHF.

This chain connects TRBV5-6 to TRBJ2-5, with 7 bases lining up with TRBD2. Germline lookup yields CDR1 SGHDT and CDR2 YYEEEE. This CDR3 contains 13 residues. The J segment lost 4 bases and the V segment lost 2 bases, leaving 2 bases of the junction unmatched. Here the CDR3 reads CASSFGGGETQYF. The CDR3 nucleotides read TGTGCCAGCAGCTTTGGGGGGGGAGAGACCCAGTACTTC.

This sequence joins TRBV19 and TRBJ2-2; 11 nucleotides agree with TRBD2. This CDR3 spans 18 amino acids. Trimming took 3 bases from V and 3 from J; bases not matched to a gene: 9. CDR1 is LNHDA and CDR2 is SQIVND in the germline V gene (reference sequence). CDR3 DNA sequence: TGTGCCAGTAGTATGAGGTTAACTAGCGGGAGTTACACCGGGGAGCTGTTTTTT. Encoded protein: CASSMRLTSGSYTGELFF.

The CDR3 DNA reads TGTGCCAGCAGCGTAGACAGGGTAGAGGAAAAACTGTTTTTT. Protein product: CASSVDRVEEKLFF. The chain has TRBV7-9 and TRBJ1-4; the match to TRBD1 covers 7 bases. V lost 5 bases, J lost 8 bases, and 8 bases stayed unmatched. The germline gives CDR1 SEHNR, CDR2 FQNEAQ (reference sequence). The CDR3 has 14 residues.

The chain links TRBV18 to TRBJ1-3; possible D gene TRBD1, 6 bases. V shed 3 bases and J shed 1 base, with 10 bases lying between them. Germline CDR1 reads KGHSH; CDR2 reads LQKENI. CDR3 length equals 15 residues. The CDR3 coding sequence is TGTGCCAGCTCACCTGCCACAGGGTCTGGAAACACCATATATTTT. Translated, it gives CASSPATGSGNTIYF. The complete variable domain, with remaining parts taken from reference TRBV18 and TRBJ1-3, reads NAGVMQNPRHLVRRRGQEARLRCSPMKGHSHVYWYRQLPEEGLKFMVYLQKENIIDESGMPKERFSAEFPKEGPSILRIQQVVRGDSAAYFCASSPATGSGNTIYFGEGSWLTVV.

This chain connects TRBV14 to TRBJ1-2; D unresolved. V was pared by 1 base and J by 1 base, with 7 bases between. The length of the CDR3 is 14 residues. Germline V CDR1 and CDR2: SGHDN, FVKESK. Here the CDR3 reads CASSQVGSNYGYTF. The CDR3 region has the DNA TGTGCCAGCAGCCAAGTGGGCAGTAACTATGGCTACACCTTC.

The chain is built from TRBV5-1 and TRBJ1-6; 10 nucleotides align to TRBD1. V was pared by 0 bases and J by 9 bases, with 6 bases of the junction left unmatched. From germline, CDR1 is SGHRS and CDR2 YFSETQ. This CDR3 spans 16 amino acids. For the CDR3, the DNA is TGCGCCAGCAGCTTGGGGGAGACAGGGGGCGTTTCACCCCTCCACTTT. Protein sequence: CASSLGETGGVSPLHF.